Only a few counts were recorded for the clone carrying this T cell receptor beta chain. The data originate from a study of PD-1 blockade in classical Hodgkin lymphoma. TCRdb's table, derived via immunoSEQ multiplex PCR, lists solely in-frame clones and lacks some. The sample holds under 20,000 clones; about 80% are singletons and the top ten take roughly two fifths. Time point described: cycle 4 day 1 (C4D1), after six to seven weeks of nivolumab. In every patient, relapse followed autologous stem cell transplantation, while exposure to brentuximab vedotin differed. J gave up 5 bases and V 5 bases, and 9 bases lay outside the gene matches. CDR3 length: 15 amino acids. Germline CDR1 SEHNR, CDR2 FQNEAQ (reference sequence).

Sample: peripheral blood mononuclear cells (PBMCs), taken before the fourth cycle of nivolumab. The receptor's source is a human donor with classical Hodgkin lymphoma. The chain uses TRBV7-9 and TRBJ2-7; 10 positions match TRBD2. The chain's CDR3 is CASSREGAGGHEQYF. The CDR3 DNA sequence: TGTGCCAGCAGCCGGGAAGGAGCGGGAGGGCACGAGCAGTACTTC.